This TCR beta chain came from a study of cytomegalovirus exposure and HLA in healthy donors. The J segment lost 7 bases and the V segment lost 5 bases, leaving 10 bases of the junction unmatched. CDR1 and CDR2 (germline): SQVTM, ANQGSEA. CDR3 length: 15 amino acids. PCR involved 60 Vbeta and 13 Jbeta primers. Generated by immunoSEQ multiplex PCR, the TCRdb table keeps only in-frame clones and is missing some. The sample shows 65,000 to 85,000 clones, roughly a tenth of them seen only once. The sample taken for sequencing was PBMCs. This sequence joins TRBV29-1 and TRBJ2-2, with TRBD1 identical over 10 bases. The TCR sequence derives from a man between 60 and 75 years old in good health and CMV-seropositive. As DNA, the CDR3 is TGCAGCGTTACTACCGGGACAGGGGTTAGCGGGGAGCTGTTTTTT. Translating it yields CSVTTGTGVSGELFF.